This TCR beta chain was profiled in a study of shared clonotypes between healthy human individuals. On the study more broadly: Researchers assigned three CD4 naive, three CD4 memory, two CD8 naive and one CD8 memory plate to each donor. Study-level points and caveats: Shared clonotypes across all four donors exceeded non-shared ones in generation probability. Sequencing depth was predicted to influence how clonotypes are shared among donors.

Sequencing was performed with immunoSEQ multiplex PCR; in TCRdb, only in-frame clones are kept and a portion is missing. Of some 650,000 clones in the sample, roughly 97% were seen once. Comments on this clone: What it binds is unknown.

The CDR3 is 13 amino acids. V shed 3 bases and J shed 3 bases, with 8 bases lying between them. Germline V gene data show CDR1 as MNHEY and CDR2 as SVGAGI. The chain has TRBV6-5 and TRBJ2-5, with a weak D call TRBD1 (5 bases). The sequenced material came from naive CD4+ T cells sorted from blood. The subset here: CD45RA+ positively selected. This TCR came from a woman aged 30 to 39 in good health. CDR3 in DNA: TGTGCCAGCAGTTATACAGGCGAAGAGACCCAGTACTTC. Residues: CASSYTGEETQYF.